A selection of T cell receptor beta chains follows, all from one sample in a study of blood T cell repertoires in COVID-19. Some clones are missing from TCRdb's copy, which holds only in-frame ones; the method was immunoSEQ multiplex PCR. The sample consists of roughly 240,000 clones, 65% to 90% of them appearing once. Specimen: PBMCs or T cells enriched from blood (not recorded which). The receptors derive from a woman between 45 and 65 years old with acute COVID-19. CDR3s include the opening cysteine and the closing phenylalanine or tryptophan. Each record gives: CDR3 DNA, CDR3 protein, V gene, J gene, D gene, clone size. A D gene is named only where the DNA matches it firmly. Expanded clones get a size class; other rows say once, few or many, or leave the size out.

DNA: TGCGCCAGCAGCCAAGATCGGGAGGGGGTGGCACCCCTCCACTTT; CDR3: CASSQDREGVAPLHF; V: TRBV4-3; J: TRBJ1-6; D: .; size: once
DNA: TGTGCCAGCAGCGGGACTGGGGAGGTTGAGGCTTTCTTT; CDR3: CASSGTGEVEAFF; V: TRBV7-9; J: TRBJ1-1; D: .; size: .
DNA: TGTGCCTGGAGTGTAACCCAGGGGTCACCCCTCCACTTT; CDR3: CAWSVTQGSPLHF; V: TRBV30; J: TRBJ1-6; D: .; size: .
DNA: TGTGCCAGCAGCTCCTACCGGGCCCCGGAGGGCGGCTACACCTTC; CDR3: CASSSYRAPEGGYTF; V: TRBV7-2; J: TRBJ1-2; D: .; size: few
DNA: TGTGCCAGCAGCGTGCTACTGTCTAGCACAGATACGCAGTATTTT; CDR3: CASSVLLSSTDTQYF; V: TRBV9; J: TRBJ2-3; D: .; size: .
DNA: TGTGCCAGCAGCTTAAACGGCAGGACAGGGGGTCAGGACTATGGCTACACCTTC; CDR3: CASSLNGRTGGQDYGYTF; V: TRBV7-2; J: TRBJ1-2; D: TRBD1; size: few
DNA: TGTGCCAGCAGTTTAGGACTACCCTACGAGCAGTACTTC; CDR3: CASSLGLPYEQYF; V: TRBV6-2/TRBV6-3; J: TRBJ2-7; D: .; size: .
DNA: TGTGCCAGCAGCCGTTGGACGCCAGCGGGGAAATACAATGAGCAGTTCTTC; CDR3: CASSRWTPAGKYNEQFF; V: TRBV3-1/TRBV3-2; J: TRBJ2-1; D: TRBD2; size: .
DNA: TGTGCCCTCAGCCAGGGGAACCTTAACTATGGCTACACCTTC; CDR3: CALSQGNLNYGYTF; V: TRBV6-5; J: TRBJ1-2; D: .; size: once
DNA: TGTGCCAGCTCACAGACAGCCCAAGCGGAGCTGTTTTTT; CDR3: CASSQTAQAELFF; V: TRBV18; J: TRBJ2-2; D: .; size: few
DNA: TGTGCCTGGTTACAGGGTCAAGGCTACACCTTC; CDR3: CAWLQGQGYTF; V: TRBV30; J: TRBJ1-2; D: .; size: .
DNA: TGTGCCAGCAGCTCGAGGCAGGGGCTAGGAGAGCAGTACTTC; CDR3: CASSSRQGLGEQYF; V: TRBV5-6; J: TRBJ2-7; D: .; size: .
DNA: TGTGCCTGGAGTCGGGACAGGGGGTTCGTAGCCTCTGGAAACACCATATATTTT; CDR3: CAWSRDRGFVASGNTIYF; V: TRBV30; J: TRBJ1-3; D: TRBD1; size: .
DNA: TGTGCCAGCAGCGCACAGGGCAGCTCTGGAAACACCATATATTTT; CDR3: CASSAQGSSGNTIYF; V: TRBV9; J: TRBJ1-3; D: .; size: .
DNA: TGTGCCAGCAGTACTATAAATACGCAGTATTTT; CDR3: CASSTINTQYF; V: TRBV6-2/TRBV6-3; J: TRBJ2-3; D: .; size: .
DNA: TGTGCCAGCAACCGGCCGGTGGAGGGCTACACCTTC; CDR3: CASNRPVEGYTF; V: TRBV5-5; J: TRBJ1-2; D: .; size: .
DNA: TGTGCCAGCAGTGAAGCTCATGGGACAGGGCCATACTATGGCTACACCTTC; CDR3: CASSEAHGTGPYYGYTF; V: TRBV6-1; J: TRBJ1-2; D: TRBD1; size: .
DNA: TGTGCCAGCTCACGGCAGGGGGAATACGAAGCTTTCTTT; CDR3: CASSRQGEYEAFF; V: TRBV18; J: TRBJ1-1; D: TRBD1; size: .
DNA: TGTGCCAGCAGCCTGACAGGGTTGAACACTGAAGCTTTCTTT; CDR3: CASSLTGLNTEAFF; V: TRBV4-2; J: TRBJ1-1; D: TRBD1; size: .
DNA: TGTGCCAGCAGCTTAGATATGTTCTCTGGGGCCAACGTCCTGACTTTC; CDR3: CASSLDMFSGANVLTF; V: TRBV7-2; J: TRBJ2-6; D: .; size: .
DNA: TGTGCCAGCAGCTTAAATAGGGAGGAGACCCAGTACTTC; CDR3: CASSLNREETQYF; V: TRBV7-3; J: TRBJ2-5; D: .; size: .
DNA: TGTGCCAGTAGCCCCGGGTGGAGGGAGACCCAGTACTTC; CDR3: CASSPGWRETQYF; V: TRBV19; J: TRBJ2-5; D: .; size: .